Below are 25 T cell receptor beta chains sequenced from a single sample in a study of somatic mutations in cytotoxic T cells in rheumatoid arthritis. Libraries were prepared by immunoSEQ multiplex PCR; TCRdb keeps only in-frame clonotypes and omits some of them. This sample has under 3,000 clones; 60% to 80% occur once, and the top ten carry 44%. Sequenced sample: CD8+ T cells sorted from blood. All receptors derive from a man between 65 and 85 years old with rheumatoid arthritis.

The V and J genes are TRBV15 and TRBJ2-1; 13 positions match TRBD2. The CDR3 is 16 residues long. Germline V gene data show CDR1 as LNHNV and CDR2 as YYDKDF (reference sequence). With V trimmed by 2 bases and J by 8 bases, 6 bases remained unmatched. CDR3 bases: TGTGCCACCAGCAGATGGACTAGCGGGAGTGGGGATGAGCAGTTCTTC. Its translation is CATSRWTSGSGDEQFF. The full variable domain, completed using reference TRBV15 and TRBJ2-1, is DAMVIQNPRYQVTQFGKPVTLSCSQTLNHNVMYWYQQKSSQAPKLLFHYYDKDFNNEADTPDNFQSRRPNTSFCFLDIRSPGLGDTAMYLCATSRWTSGSGDEQFFGPGTRLTVL.

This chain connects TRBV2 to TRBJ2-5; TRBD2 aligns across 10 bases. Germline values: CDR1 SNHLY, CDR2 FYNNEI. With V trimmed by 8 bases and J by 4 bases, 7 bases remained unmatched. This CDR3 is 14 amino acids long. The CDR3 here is CASDPWTSGETQYF. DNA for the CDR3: TGTGCCAGCGATCCCTGGACTAGCGGAGAGACCCAGTACTTC.

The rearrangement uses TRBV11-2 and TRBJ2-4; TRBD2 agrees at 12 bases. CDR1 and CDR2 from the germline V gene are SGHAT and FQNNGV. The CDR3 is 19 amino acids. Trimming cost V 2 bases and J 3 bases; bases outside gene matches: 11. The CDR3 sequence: CASSLNPLAGGGDKNIQYF. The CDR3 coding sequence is TGTGCCAGCAGCTTAAATCCTCTAGCGGGAGGGGGGGACAAAAACATTCAGTACTTC.

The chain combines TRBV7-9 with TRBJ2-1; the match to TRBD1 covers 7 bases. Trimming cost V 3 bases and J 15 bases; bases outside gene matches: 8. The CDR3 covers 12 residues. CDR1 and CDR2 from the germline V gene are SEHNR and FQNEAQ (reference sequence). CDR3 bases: TGTGCCAGCAGCTTCGGGGACAGAAACGGGTTCTTC. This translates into CASSFGDRNGFF.

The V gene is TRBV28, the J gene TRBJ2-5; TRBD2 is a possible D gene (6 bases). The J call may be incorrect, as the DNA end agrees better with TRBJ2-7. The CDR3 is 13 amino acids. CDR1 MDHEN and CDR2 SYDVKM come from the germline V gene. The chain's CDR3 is CASRSGTDYEQYF. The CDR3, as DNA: TGTGCCAGCAGATCCGGGACTGACTACGAGCAGTACTTC.

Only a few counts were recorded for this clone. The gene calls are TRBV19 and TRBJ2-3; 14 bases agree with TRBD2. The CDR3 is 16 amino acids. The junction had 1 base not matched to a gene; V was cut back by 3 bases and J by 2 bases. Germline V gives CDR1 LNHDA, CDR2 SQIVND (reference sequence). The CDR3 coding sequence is TGTGCCAGTAGTATGGGACTAGCGGGAGACACAGATACGCAGTATTTT. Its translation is CASSMGLAGDTDTQYF.

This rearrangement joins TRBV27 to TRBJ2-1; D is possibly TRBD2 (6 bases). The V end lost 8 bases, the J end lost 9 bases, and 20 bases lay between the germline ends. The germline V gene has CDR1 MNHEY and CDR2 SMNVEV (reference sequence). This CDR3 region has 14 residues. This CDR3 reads CASGRWPRRGEQFF. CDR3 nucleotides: TGTGCCAGCGGTCGGTGGCCGAGGAGGGGTGAGCAGTTCTTC.

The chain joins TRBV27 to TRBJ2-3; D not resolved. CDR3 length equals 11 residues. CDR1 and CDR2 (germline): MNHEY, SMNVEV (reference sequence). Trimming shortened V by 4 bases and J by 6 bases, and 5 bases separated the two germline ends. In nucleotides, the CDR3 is TGTGCCAGCAGTTCCTTTGATACGCAGTATTTT. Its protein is CASSSFDTQYF.

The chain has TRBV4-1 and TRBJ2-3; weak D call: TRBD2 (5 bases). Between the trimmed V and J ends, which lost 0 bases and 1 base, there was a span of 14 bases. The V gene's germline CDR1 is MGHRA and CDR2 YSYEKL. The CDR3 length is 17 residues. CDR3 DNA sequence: TGCGCCAGCAGCCAAGATGATAGGAGGAAGGGCACAGATACGCAGTATTTT. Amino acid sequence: CASSQDDRRKGTDTQYF.

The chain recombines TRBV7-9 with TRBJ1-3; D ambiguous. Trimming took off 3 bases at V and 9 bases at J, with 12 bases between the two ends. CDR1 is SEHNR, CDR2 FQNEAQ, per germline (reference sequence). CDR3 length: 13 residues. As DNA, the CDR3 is TGTGCCAGCAGCTTGCCGGGGTACACCACCATATATTTT. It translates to CASSLPGYTTIYF.

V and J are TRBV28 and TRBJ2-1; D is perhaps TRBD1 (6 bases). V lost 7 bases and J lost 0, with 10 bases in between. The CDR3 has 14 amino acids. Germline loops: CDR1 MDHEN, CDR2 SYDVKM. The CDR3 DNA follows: TGTGCCAGCAATCGGGACACCTCCTACAATGAGCAGTTCTTC. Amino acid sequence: CASNRDTSYNEQFF.

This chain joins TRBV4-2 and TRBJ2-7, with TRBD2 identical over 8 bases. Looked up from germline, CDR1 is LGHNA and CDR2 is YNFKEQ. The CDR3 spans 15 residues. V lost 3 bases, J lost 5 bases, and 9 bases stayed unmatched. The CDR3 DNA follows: TGTGCCAGCAGCCAGGGAAGCGGGAGTCTCAACGAGCAGTACTTC. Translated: CASSQGSGSLNEQYF.

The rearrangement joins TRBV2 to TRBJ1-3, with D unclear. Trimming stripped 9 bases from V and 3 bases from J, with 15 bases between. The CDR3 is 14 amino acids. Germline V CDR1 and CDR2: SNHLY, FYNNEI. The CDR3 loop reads CARSKGDGGNTIYF. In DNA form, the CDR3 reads TGTGCCAGGTCTAAAGGAGACGGTGGAAACACCATATATTTT.

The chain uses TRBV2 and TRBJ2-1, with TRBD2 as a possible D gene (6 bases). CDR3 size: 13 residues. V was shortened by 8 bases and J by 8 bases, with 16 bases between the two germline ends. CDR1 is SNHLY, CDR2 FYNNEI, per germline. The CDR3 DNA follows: TGTGCCAGCGGCGGGGTCGCGGCGGATGAGCAGTTCTTC. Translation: CASGGVAADEQFF. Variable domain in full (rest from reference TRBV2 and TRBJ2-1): EPEVTQTPSHQVTQMGQEVILRCVPISNHLYFYWYRQILGQKVEFLVSFYNNEISEKSEIFDDQFSVERPDGSNFTLKIRSTKLEDSAMYFCASGGVAADEQFFGPGTRLTVL.

The CDR3 protein is CASSQRWGQTGANVLTF. The CDR3 coding sequence is TGTGCCAGCAGCCAACGATGGGGCCAAACTGGGGCCAACGTCCTGACTTTC. The chain has TRBV14 and TRBJ2-6; D may be TRBD1 (5 bases). Trimming left V 2 bases short and J 2 bases short, with 13 bases between. The CDR3 is 17 amino acids. Germline-derived CDR1 and CDR2 are SGHDN and FVKESK.

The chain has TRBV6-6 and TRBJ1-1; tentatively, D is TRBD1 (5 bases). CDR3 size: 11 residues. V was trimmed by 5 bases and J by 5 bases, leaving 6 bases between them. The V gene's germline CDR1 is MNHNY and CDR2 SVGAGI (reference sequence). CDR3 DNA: TGTGCCAGCAGTACAGGAACTGAAGCTTTCTTT. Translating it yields CASSTGTEAFF.

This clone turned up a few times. CDR3 residues: CASSPRTGQGFGYTF. The CDR3 DNA follows: TGTGCCAGCAGCCCCCGGACGGGACAGGGCTTTGGCTACACCTTC. The rearrangement joins TRBV7-6 to TRBJ1-2; 9 nucleotides match TRBD1. V shed 5 bases and J 7 bases; nucleotides not matched to a gene: 11. CDR1 SGHVS and CDR2 FNYEAQ come from the germline V gene. The CDR3 length is 15 residues.

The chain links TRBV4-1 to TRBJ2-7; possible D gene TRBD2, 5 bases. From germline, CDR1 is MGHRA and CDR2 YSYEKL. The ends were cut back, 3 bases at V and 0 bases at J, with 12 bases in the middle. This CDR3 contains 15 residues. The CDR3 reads CASSHNHGISYEQYF. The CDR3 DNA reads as TGCGCCAGCAGCCATAATCACGGGATCTCCTACGAGCAGTACTTC.

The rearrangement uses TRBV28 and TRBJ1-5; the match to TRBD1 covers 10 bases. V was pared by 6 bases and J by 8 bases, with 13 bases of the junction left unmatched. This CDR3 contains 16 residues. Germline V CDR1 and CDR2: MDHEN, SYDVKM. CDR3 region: CASSPVLRTGGEPQHF. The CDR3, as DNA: TGTGCCAGCAGCCCAGTTTTGAGGACAGGGGGTGAGCCCCAGCATTTT.

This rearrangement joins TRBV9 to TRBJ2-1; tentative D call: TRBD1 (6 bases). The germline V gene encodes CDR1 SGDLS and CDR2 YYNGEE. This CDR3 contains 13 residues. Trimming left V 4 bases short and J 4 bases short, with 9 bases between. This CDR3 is CASSPQGYNEQFF. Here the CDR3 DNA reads TGTGCCAGCAGCCCACAGGGATACAATGAGCAGTTCTTC. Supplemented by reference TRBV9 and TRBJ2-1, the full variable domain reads DSGVTQTPKHLITATGQRVTLRCSPRSGDLSVYWYQQSLDQGLQFLIQYYNGEERAKGNILERFSAQQFPDLHSELNLSSLELGDSALYFCASSPQGYNEQFFGPGTRLTVL.

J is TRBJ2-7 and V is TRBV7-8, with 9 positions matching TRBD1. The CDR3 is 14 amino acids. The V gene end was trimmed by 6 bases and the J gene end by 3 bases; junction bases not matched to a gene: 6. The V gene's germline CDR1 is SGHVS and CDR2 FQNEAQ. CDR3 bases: TGTGCCAGCAGGTCCCCGGGACAGGGCTACGAGCAGTACTTC. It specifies CASRSPGQGYEQYF.

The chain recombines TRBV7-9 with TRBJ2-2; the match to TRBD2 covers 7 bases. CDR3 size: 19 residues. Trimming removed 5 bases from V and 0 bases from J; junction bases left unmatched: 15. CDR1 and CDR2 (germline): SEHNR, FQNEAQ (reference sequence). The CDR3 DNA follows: TGTGCCAGCAGCGGAGCGGGACGGGAAATATCGGCGAACACCGGGGAGCTGTTTTTT. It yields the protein CASSGAGREISANTGELFF. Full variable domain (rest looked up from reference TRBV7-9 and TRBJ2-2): DTGVSQNPRHKITKRGQNVTFRCDPISEHNRLYWYRQTLGQGPEFLTYFQNEAQLEKSRLLSDRFSAERPKGSFSTLEIQRTEQGDSAMYLCASSGAGREISANTGELFFGEGSRLTVL.

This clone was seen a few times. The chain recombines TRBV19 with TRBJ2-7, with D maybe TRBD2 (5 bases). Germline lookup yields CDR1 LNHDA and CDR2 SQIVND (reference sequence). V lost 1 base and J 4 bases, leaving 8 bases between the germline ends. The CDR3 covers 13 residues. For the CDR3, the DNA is TGTGCCAGTAGTATAGGAGGCGGGTACGAGCAGTACTTC. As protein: CASSIGGGYEQYF. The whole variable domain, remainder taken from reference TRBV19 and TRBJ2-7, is DGGITQSPKYLFRKEGQNVTLSCEQNLNHDAMYWYRQDPGQGLRLIYYSQIVNDFQKGDIAEGYSVSREKKESFPLTVTSAQKNPTAFYLCASSIGGGYEQYFGPGTRLTVT.

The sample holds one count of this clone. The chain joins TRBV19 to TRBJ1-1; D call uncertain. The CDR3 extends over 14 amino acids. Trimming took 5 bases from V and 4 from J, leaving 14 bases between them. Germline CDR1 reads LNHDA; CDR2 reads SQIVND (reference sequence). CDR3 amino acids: CASSVGGVGTEAFF. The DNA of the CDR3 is TGTGCCAGTAGTGTCGGCGGGGTGGGCACTGAAGCTTTCTTT. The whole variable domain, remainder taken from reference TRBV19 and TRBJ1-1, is DGGITQSPKYLFRKEGQNVTLSCEQNLNHDAMYWYRQDPGQGLRLIYYSQIVNDFQKGDIAEGYSVSREKKESFPLTVTSAQKNPTAFYLCASSVGGVGTEAFFGQGTRLTVV.

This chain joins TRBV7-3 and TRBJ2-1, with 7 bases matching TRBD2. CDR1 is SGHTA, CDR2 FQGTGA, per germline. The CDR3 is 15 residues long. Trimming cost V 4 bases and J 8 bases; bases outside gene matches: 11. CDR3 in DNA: TGTGCCAGCAGCTACACTAGCGCCCTTAGGGATGAGCAGTTCTTC. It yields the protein CASSYTSALRDEQFF.